The source of this T cell receptor (beta chain) is a study of cytomegalovirus exposure and HLA in healthy donors. Study-wide findings and caveats: An analysis that was carried out later associated 16,951 TCR beta sequences with HLA alleles at 0.05 false discovery rate. In a later analysis, compared with equally common non-associated chains, HLA-associated beta chains were more expanded.

This CDR3 comprises 13 residues. V lost 5 bases, J lost 3 bases, and 10 bases lay in between. Germline V gives CDR1 SGHAT, CDR2 FQNNGV. With 60 Vbeta and 13 Jbeta primers, the PCR was carried out. The assay was immunoSEQ multiplex PCR, and TCRdb's table has in-frame clones only and misses some. The sample lists approximately 70,000 clones, around 75% occurring once. A note on this clone: As yet, its antigen is unknown.

This rearrangement joins TRBV11-2 to TRBJ1-2; D is unresolved. The sample taken for sequencing was PBMCs. The sequence came from a man aged 55 to 70 in good health and CMV-seropositive. The CDR3 spells CASSQDTYYGYTF. The CDR3 DNA reads as TGTGCCAGCAGCCAAGACACGTACTATGGCTACACCTTC. Together with reference TRBV11-2 and TRBJ1-2, the CDR3 gives the full variable domain: EAGVAQSPRYKIIEKRQSVAFWCNPISGHATLYWYQQILGQGPKLLIQFQNNGVVDDSQLPKDRFSAERLKGVDSTLKIQPAKLEDSAVYLCASSQDTYYGYTFGSGTRLTVV.